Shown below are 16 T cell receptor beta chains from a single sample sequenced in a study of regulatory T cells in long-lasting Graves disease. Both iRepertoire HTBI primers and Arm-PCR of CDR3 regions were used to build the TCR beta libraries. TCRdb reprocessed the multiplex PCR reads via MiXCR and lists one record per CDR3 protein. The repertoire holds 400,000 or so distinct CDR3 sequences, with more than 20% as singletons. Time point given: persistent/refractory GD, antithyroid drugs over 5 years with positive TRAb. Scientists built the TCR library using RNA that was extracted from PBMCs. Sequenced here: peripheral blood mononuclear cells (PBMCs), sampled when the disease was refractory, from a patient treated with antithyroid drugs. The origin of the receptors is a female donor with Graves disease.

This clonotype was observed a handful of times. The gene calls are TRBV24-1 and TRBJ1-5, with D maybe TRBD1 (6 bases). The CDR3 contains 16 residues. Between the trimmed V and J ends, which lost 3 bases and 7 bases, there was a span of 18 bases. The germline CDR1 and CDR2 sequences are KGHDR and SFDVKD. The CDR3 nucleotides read TGTGCCACCAGTGATCCCTCGGCCAGGGGAGGACAGCCCCAGCATTTT. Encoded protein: CATSDPSARGGQPQHF.

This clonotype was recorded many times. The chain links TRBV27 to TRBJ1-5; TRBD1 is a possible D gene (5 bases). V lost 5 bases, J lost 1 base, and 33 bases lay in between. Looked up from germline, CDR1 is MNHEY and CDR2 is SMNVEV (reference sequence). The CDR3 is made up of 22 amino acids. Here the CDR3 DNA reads TGTGCCAGCAGTAGGACTGGGGGAGATAGTTCTTGGTTAGGGATAAGCAATCAGCCCCAGCATTTT. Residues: CASSRTGGDSSWLGISNQPQHF.

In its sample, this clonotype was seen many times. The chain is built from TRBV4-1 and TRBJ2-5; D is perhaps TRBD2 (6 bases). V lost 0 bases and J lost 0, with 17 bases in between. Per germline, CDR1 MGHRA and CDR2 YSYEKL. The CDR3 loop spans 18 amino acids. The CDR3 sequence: CASSQDPSLAEHQETQYF. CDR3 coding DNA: TGCGCCAGCAGCCAAGACCCGTCATTAGCGGAGCACCAAGAGACCCAGTACTTC.

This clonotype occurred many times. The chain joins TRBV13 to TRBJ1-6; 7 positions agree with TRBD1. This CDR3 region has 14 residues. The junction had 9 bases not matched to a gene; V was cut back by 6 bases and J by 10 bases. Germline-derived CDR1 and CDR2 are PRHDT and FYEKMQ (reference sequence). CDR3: CASRSRQGDSPLHF. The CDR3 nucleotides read TGTGCCAGCAGGTCGCGACAGGGTGACTCACCCCTCCACTTT.

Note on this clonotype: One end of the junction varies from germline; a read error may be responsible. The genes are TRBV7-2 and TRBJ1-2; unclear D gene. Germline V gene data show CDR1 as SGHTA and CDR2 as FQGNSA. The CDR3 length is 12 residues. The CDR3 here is CASGLEGYGYTF. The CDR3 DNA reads TGTGCCAGCGGCTTAGAAGGTTATGGCTACACCTTC.

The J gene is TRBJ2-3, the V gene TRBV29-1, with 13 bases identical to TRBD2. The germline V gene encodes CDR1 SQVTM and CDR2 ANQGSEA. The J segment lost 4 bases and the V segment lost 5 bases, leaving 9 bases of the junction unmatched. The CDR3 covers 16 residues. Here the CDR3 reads CSVRSGLAGDPDTQYF. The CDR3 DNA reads TGCAGCGTTAGGTCAGGACTAGCGGGAGACCCAGATACGCAGTATTTT.

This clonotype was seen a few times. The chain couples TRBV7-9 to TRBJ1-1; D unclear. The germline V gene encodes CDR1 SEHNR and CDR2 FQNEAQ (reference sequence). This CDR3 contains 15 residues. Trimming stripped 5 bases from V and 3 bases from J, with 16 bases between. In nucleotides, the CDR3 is TGTGCCAGCAGCCCTGCAGGCGGCCCGGACACTGAAGCTTTCTTT. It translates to CASSPAGGPDTEAFF.

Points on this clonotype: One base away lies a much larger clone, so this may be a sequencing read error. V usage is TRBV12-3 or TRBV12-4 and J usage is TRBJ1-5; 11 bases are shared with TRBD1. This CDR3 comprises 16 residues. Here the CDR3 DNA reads TGTGCCAGCAGTTTGCGGACAGGGGGCCGCAATCAGTCCCAGCATTTT. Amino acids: CASSLRTGGRNQSQHF.

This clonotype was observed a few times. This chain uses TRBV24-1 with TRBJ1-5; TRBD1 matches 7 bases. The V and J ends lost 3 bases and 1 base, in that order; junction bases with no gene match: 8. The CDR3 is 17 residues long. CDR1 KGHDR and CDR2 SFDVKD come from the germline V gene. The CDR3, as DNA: TGTGCCACCAGTGATAAATTGACAGGGTCCAGCAATCAGCCCCAGCATTTT. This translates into CATSDKLTGSSNQPQHF.

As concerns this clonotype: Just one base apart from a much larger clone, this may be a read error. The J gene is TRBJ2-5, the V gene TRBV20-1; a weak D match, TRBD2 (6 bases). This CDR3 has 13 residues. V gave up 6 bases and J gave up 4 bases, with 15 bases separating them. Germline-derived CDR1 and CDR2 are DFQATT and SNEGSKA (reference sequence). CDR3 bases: TGCAGTGCCCCGCCGGGGGACCGAGAGACCCAGTACTTC. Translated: CSAPPGDRETQYF.

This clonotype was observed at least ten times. CDR3 sequence (DNA): TGTGCCAGCAGTGACAGGGTGATTCTCTCACCCCTCCACTTT. This codes for CASSDRVILSPLHF. The chain uses TRBV28 and TRBJ1-6, with TRBD1 identical over 7 bases. Losses at the gene ends were 5 bases for V and 10 bases for J; bases not matched to a gene: 8. The CDR3 sequence is 14 residues long. CDR1 and CDR2 from the germline V gene are MDHEN and SYDVKM.

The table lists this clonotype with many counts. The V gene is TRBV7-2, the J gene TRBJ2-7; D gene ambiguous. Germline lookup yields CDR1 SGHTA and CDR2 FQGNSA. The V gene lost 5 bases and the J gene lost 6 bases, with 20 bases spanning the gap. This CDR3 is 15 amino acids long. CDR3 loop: CASSLSGSLSGEQYF. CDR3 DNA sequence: TGTGCCAGCAGCCTCTCGGGCTCCCTCTCGGGCGAGCAGTACTTC.

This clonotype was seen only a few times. CDR3 DNA: TGTGCCAGCAGCCCAAACATTGGGGGCGAGCAGTACTTC. This gives the protein CASSPNIGGEQYF. This chain uses TRBV27 with TRBJ2-7; either TRBD1 or TRBD2 may supply D (5 bases each). The CDR3 sequence is 13 residues long. CDR1 and CDR2 (germline): MNHEY, SMNVEV (reference sequence). Trimming pared 6 bases from V and 6 bases from J, leaving 15 bases between.

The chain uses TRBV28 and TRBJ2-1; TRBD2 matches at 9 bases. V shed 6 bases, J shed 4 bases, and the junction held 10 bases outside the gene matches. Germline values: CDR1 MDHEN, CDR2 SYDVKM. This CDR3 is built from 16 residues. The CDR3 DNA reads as TGTGCCAGCAGCGACCCCGGGACTAGCAGATACAATGAGCAGTTCTTC. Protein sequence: CASSDPGTSRYNEQFF.

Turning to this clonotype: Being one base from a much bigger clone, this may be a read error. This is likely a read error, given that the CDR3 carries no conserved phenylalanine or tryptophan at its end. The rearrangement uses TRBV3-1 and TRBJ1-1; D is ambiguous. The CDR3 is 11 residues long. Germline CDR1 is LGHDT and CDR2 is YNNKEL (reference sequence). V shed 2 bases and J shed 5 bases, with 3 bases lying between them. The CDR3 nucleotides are TGTGCCAGCAGCCAAAAGACTGAAGCTTTCCTT. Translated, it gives CASSQKTEAFL.

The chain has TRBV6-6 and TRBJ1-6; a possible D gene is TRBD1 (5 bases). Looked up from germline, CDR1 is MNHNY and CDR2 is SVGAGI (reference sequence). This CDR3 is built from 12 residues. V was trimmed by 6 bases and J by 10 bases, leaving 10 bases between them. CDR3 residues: CASRPGRSPLHF. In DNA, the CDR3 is TGTGCCAGCAGACCAGGGAGATCACCCCTCCACTTT.